This entry lists 6 T cell receptor beta chains sequenced from one sample in a study of blood T cell repertoires in COVID-19. Repertoires were generated with immunoSEQ multiplex PCR, while TCRdb's copy carries only in-frame clones and drops some. This table has 150,000 to 200,000 clones, around four fifths appearing once. The sample consisted of PBMCs or T cells enriched from blood (not recorded which). The origin of the receptors is a woman aged 50 to 65 in a cohort exposed to, infected with or recovered from COVID-19 (not recorded which).

The chain joins TRBV11-2 to TRBJ2-2; 8 bases map to TRBD2. The CDR3 extends over 17 amino acids. The J segment lost 5 bases and the V segment lost 5 bases, leaving 13 bases of the junction unmatched. Germline-derived CDR1 and CDR2 are SGHAT and FQNNGV. The CDR3 coding sequence is TGTGCCAGCAGCCCCTCCTCCTGGCGGGGGGTTACCGGGGAGCTGTTTTTT. Translating gives CASSPSSWRGVTGELFF.

The rearrangement joins TRBV18 to TRBJ1-1; 8 bases are shared with TRBD1. V shed 6 bases, J shed 3 bases, and the junction held 6 bases outside the gene matches. The germline V gene encodes CDR1 KGHSH and CDR2 LQKENI. The CDR3 is 14 residues long. In DNA, the CDR3 is TGTGCCAGCTCCTGGGGACAGGCCGACACTGAAGCTTTCTTT. Amino acids: CASSWGQADTEAFF. The whole variable domain, filled in from reference TRBV18 and TRBJ1-1, reads NAGVMQNPRHLVRRRGQEARLRCSPMKGHSHVYWYRQLPEEGLKFMVYLQKENIIDESGMPKERFSAEFPKEGPSILRIQQVVRGDSAAYFCASSWGQADTEAFFGQGTRLTVV.

The V gene is TRBV6-6, the J gene TRBJ2-7, with 8 bases that match TRBD2. The CDR3 has 14 amino acids. Germline loops: CDR1 MNHNY, CDR2 SVGAGI (reference sequence). With V trimmed by 7 bases and J by 7 bases, 12 bases remained unmatched. DNA for the CDR3: TGTGCCAGCAAAGCCCGGGAGGGTGCCTGGGAGCAGTACTTC. Residues: CASKAREGAWEQYF.

The chain couples TRBV7-6 to TRBJ2-3; 8 bases are a match to TRBD1. CDR1 is SGHVS and CDR2 is FNYEAQ in the germline V gene. V lost 5 bases to trimming and J lost 1 base; unmatched junction nucleotides: 11. The CDR3 runs to 17 residues. DNA for the CDR3: TGTGCCAGCAGCGCTCCCGGGACAGGCCCGGGCACAGATACGCAGTATTTT. Residues: CASSAPGTGPGTDTQYF.

This chain links TRBV7-2 with TRBJ1-3, with a weak D call TRBD1 (5 bases). With 5 bases removed from V and 0 bases from J, the gap between germline ends came to 11 bases. From germline, CDR1 is SGHTA and CDR2 FQGNSA. The CDR3 has 15 residues. The CDR3 bases are TGTGCCAGCAGCCAGACAGTATTCTCTGGAAACACCATATATTTT. Its translation is CASSQTVFSGNTIYF.

CDR3 region: CASWAGKNSPLHF. DNA of the CDR3: TGTGCCAGTTGGGCGGGTAAAAATTCACCCCTCCACTTT. The chain employs TRBV19 and TRBJ1-6; D gene uncertain. The length of the CDR3 is 13 residues. Trimming removed 8 bases at V and 7 bases at J, with 12 bases between. Germline values: CDR1 LNHDA, CDR2 SQIVND (reference sequence).